This T cell receptor beta chain was found in a study of read filtering for tumor transcriptome and immune sequencing. Notes on the study in general: Compared with RNA-seq, IR-seq gave much higher clonotype depth and reliability.

There are 15 residues in the CDR3. This library used approximately 370 ng RNA and molecular barcoded adaptors spanning alpha/delta and beta/gamma chains. TCRdb called the reads again in MiXCR, with one record for every CDR3 protein. Among 20,000 to 30,000 distinct CDR3 sequences listed, more than 20% were seen once. Sampling of bone marrow took place during active disease in every patient. About this clonotype itself: The target antigen is unknown. This probably arose from a read error, given a far larger clone one base away.

The chain combines TRBV3-2 with TRBJ2-7; TRBD2, the table's D call, lacks a check against the DNA. TRBV3-2 is an annotated pseudogene. The material sequenced was a population of CD138-negative cells sorted from bone marrow. This clonotype originated in a donor aged 40 or older with multiple myeloma. Here the CDR3 DNA reads TGTGCCAGCAGCCAAGACCCAGCGGGAGGGCGAGAGCAGTACGTC. It yields the protein CASSQDPAGGREQYV.